The 16 T cell receptor beta chains below all came from one sample that was sequenced in a study of Graves' ophthalmopathy and Graves' hyperthyroidism. RNA transcripts were the template, and TCR beta CDR3 regions were amplified from them. RT-PCR in the first round used HTBI primers; a second-round multiplex PCR followed. Using its own MiXCR run on the multiplex PCR reads, TCRdb lists one record per CDR3 protein. The sample contains more than 150,000 distinct CDR3 sequences, over 35% of which appear only once. Sequencing used peripheral blood. The receptors here all came from a woman aged 40-49 years with Graves' ophthalmopathy.

This clonotype was recorded only once. One end of the junction varies from germline; a read error may be responsible. V and J are TRBV6-1 and TRBJ1-2; D is perhaps TRBD1 (5 bases). CDR3 length: 16 amino acids. Germline lookup yields CDR1 MNHNS and CDR2 SASEGT. The CDR3 protein is CASSQELGDPNYGYTF. The DNA for the CDR3 is TGCGCCAGCAGCCAAGAGCTTGGGGACCCTAACTATGGCTACACCTTC.

The chain is built from TRBV5-1 and TRBJ1-1; maybe TRBD1 (6 bases). CDR3 length: 12 amino acids. Germline V gene data show CDR1 as SGHRS and CDR2 as YFSETQ. V lost 2 bases to trimming and J lost 8 bases, with 10 bases between them. The CDR3 region has the DNA TGCGCCAGCAGCTTCGGACAGAGCGAAGCTTTCTTT. This encodes CASSFGQSEAFF.

This clonotype came up many times. The V call is TRBV19, the J call TRBJ1-1; the D is unclear. The V gene's germline CDR1 is LNHDA and CDR2 SQIVND (reference sequence). The CDR3 totals 12 residues. V was pared by 6 bases and J by 0 bases, with 5 bases between. Here the CDR3 DNA reads TGTGCCAGTAGGGCGGTGAACACTGAAGCTTTCTTT. Protein sequence: CASRAVNTEAFF.

This clonotype was counted ten times or more. J is TRBJ2-2 and V is TRBV6-5, with D unclear. CDR3 length: 13 amino acids. V was shortened by 0 bases and J by 6 bases, with 5 bases between the two germline ends. Germline values: CDR1 MNHEY, CDR2 SVGAGI. In DNA form, the CDR3 reads TGTGCCAGCAGTTACTCGATTGCCGGGGAGCTGTTTTTT. The encoded protein is CASSYSIAGELFF.

This clonotype was detected ten times or more. The chain links TRBV12-3 or TRBV12-4 to TRBJ1-5; TRBD1 aligns across 7 bases. The CDR3 extends over 13 amino acids. Trimming removed 3 bases from V and 9 bases from J; junction bases left unmatched: 5. The DNA of the CDR3 is TGTGCCAGCAGTTTCAGGGGGTCAGGGCCCCAGCATTTT. Protein sequence: CASSFRGSGPQHF.

CDR3 residues: CASSIGLAGAYEQYF. The CDR3 DNA reads as TGTGCCAGCAGCATCGGACTAGCGGGAGCCTACGAGCAGTACTTC. V and J are TRBV6-2 or TRBV6-3 and TRBJ2-7, with 13 bases that match TRBD2. From germline, CDR1 is MNHEY and CDR2 SVGEGT. CDR3 length equals 15 residues. Trimming removed 6 bases from V and 2 bases from J; junction bases left unmatched: 4.

This clonotype was seen repeatedly, ten times or more. V is TRBV28 and J is TRBJ1-5, with D perhaps TRBD1 (5 bases). CDR3 length: 16 amino acids. With 4 bases removed from V and 1 base from J, the gap between germline ends came to 14 bases. CDR1 is MDHEN and CDR2 is SYDVKM in the germline V gene. For the CDR3, the DNA is TGTGCCAGCAGTTCCTCAGGGAAAGGGAGCAATCAGCCCCAGCATTTT. Protein sequence: CASSSSGKGSNQPQHF.

This clonotype has at least ten counts. The chain is built from TRBV28 and TRBJ2-3, with D unresolved. The CDR3 spans 14 residues. Trimming shortened V by 5 bases and J by 2 bases, and 11 bases separated the two germline ends. Germline V gene lookup returns CDR1 MDHEN and CDR2 SYDVKM. The CDR3 bases are TGTGCCAGCAGTCCGACCAAAAACACAGATACGCAGTATTTT. It codes for CASSPTKNTDTQYF.

The V and J genes are TRBV2 and TRBJ1-2, with D unresolved. Trimming removed 9 bases at V and 4 bases at J, with 6 bases between. The CDR3 loop spans 10 amino acids. From germline, CDR1 is SNHLY and CDR2 FYNNEI. In DNA form, the CDR3 reads TGTGCCAGTAGGATCTATGGCTACACCTTC. Translated, it gives CASRIYGYTF.

The J gene is TRBJ2-7, the V gene TRBV12-3 or TRBV12-4, with D possibly matching TRBD1 (6 bases). The V end lost 1 base, the J end lost 3 bases, and 7 bases lay between the germline ends. The CDR3 covers 13 residues. The CDR3 sequence is CASSLEDSYEQYF. DNA for the CDR3: TGTGCCAGCAGTTTAGAGGACAGCTACGAGCAGTACTTC.

This clonotype came up many times. The V and J genes are TRBV30 and TRBJ1-5; TRBD1 might be the D (5 bases). V was shortened by 2 bases and J by 7 bases, with 12 bases between the two germline ends. CDR1 is GTSNPN and CDR2 is SVGIG in the germline V gene (reference sequence). This CDR3 is 13 amino acids long. The CDR3 DNA reads as TGTGCCTGGAGTAGGAGGGGTCGGCAGCCCCAGCATTTT. Its protein is CAWSRRGRQPQHF.

This clonotype showed up just once. The V and J genes are TRBV7-6 and TRBJ2-7; D uncertain. The V gene's germline CDR1 is SGHVS and CDR2 FNYEAQ. The CDR3 has 13 amino acids. V shed 1 base and J shed 3 bases, with 7 bases lying between them. DNA for the CDR3: TGTGCCAGCAGCTTAGGTGATAACTACGAGCAGTACTTC. It specifies CASSLGDNYEQYF.

The gene calls are TRBV6-1 and TRBJ2-7, with D possibly called TRBD1 or TRBD2 (5 bases each). Germline V lookup: CDR1 MNHNS, CDR2 SASEGT. Trimming stripped 6 bases from V and 6 bases from J, with 12 bases between. This CDR3 region has 12 residues. The CDR3 reads CASSRDLPEQYF. Written as DNA, the CDR3 is TGTGCCAGCAGCCGGGACCTCCCCGAGCAGTACTTC.

The rearrangement joins TRBV12-3 or TRBV12-4 to TRBJ1-2; D unclear. This CDR3 comprises 12 residues. V was shortened by 5 bases and J by 1 base, with 5 bases between the two germline ends. The CDR3 sequence is CASSGLNYGYTF. CDR3 nucleotides: TGTGCCAGCAGTGGACTTAACTATGGCTACACCTTC.

This clonotype was seen many times. CDR3 protein: CASSQSPQPGNTIYF. The DNA of the CDR3 is TGTGCCAGCAGCCAGTCCCCACAGCCTGGAAACACCATATATTTT. The gene calls are TRBV14 and TRBJ1-3, with unresolved D. The CDR3 totals 15 residues. Germline CDR1 SGHDN, CDR2 FVKESK. Trimming removed 3 bases from V and 2 bases from J, with 11 bases in between. The variable domain in full, completed from reference TRBV14 and TRBJ1-3, reads EAGVTQFPSHSVIEKGQTVTLRCDPISGHDNLYWYRRVMGKEIKFLLHFVKESKQDESGMPNNRFLAERTGGTYSTLKVQPAELEDSGVYFCASSQSPQPGNTIYFGEGSWLTVV.

The CDR3, as DNA: TGTGCCAGCAGTTACTCGACGGACGAGCAGTACTTC. Translation gives CASSYSTDEQYF. The V gene is TRBV6-5, the J gene TRBJ2-7; D remains ambiguous. Germline V lookup: CDR1 MNHEY, CDR2 SVGAGI. V lost 0 bases and J lost 5, with 5 bases in between. The CDR3 extends over 12 amino acids.